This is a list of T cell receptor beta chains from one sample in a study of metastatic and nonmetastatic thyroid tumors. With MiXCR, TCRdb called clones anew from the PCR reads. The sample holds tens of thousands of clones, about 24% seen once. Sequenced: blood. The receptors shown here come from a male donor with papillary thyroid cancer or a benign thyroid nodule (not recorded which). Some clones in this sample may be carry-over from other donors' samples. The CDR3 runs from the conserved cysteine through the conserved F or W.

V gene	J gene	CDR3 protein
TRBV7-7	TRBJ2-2	CAVYPTRANTGELFF
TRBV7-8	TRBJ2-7	CASSLAGGSHVRREQYF
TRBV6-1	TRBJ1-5	CASRDSINQPQHF
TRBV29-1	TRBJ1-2	CSVLGQGSYGYTF
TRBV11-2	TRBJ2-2	CASSPRTSGNTGELFF
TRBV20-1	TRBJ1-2	CSAKPGVRDGYTF
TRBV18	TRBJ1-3	CASSPDPSGNTIYF
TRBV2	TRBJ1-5	CASSPGPNQPQHF
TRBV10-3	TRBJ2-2	CAISNVPSGELFF
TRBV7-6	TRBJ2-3	CASSLGTDTQYF
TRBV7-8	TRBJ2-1	CASSPEHEQFF
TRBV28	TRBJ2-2	CASSFFLDRGRGSTGELFF
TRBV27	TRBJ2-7	CASILAGTGPYGQYF
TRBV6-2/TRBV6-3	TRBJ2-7	CASSWVAGTEQYF
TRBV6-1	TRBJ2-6	CASRWTGKASGANFLTF
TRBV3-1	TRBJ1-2	CARSLNTGIYPYGYTF
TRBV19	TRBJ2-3	CASSVRGDTQYF
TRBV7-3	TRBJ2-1	CASSLRHASGNSYNEQFF
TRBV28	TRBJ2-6	CASSFFRSSGANVLTF
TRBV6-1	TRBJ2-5	CASSEGDRLAGRETQYF
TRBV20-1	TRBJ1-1	CSARDRTGTAQGAEAFF
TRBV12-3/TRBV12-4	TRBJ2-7	CASSFRGGSYEQYF
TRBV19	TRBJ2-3	CASSMRISPTDTQYF
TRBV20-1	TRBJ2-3	CSAKEHLACGEGDTQYF
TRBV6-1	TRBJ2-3	CASSGARLSPSADTQYF
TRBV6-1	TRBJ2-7	CASSRPGTGGYEQYF
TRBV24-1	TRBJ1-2	CATSDSATGQLNYGYTF
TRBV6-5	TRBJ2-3	CASSLEDNTQYF
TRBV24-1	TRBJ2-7	CATSEARGGSYEQYF